The present T cell receptor (beta chain) was sequenced within a study of metastatic and nonmetastatic thyroid tumors. Study context: The comparison covered peripheral blood and tumor or nodule tissue in malignant and benign thyroid patients. Study results and limitations: The reported finding was significantly higher TCR beta diversity in malignant thyroid tumors relative to benign nodules, in blood and tumor.

CDR1 is MNHEY and CDR2 is SVGEGT in the germline V gene. Unmatched junction bases numbered 5, after V lost 4 bases and J lost 2 bases. This CDR3 has 14 residues. All patients were untreated before thyroid surgery. Authors' methods: Between-group CDR3 differences, defined by clinicopathological status, yielded a distant-metastasis classifier for papillary thyroid cancer. TCRdb re-called the PCR reads via MiXCR. These V and J calls originate from TCRdb's pipeline instead of the authors' own analysis. The sample records about 40,000 clones, roughly 11% being singletons. This clone was counted at least ten times. What it binds is not known.

The sample comprised blood. The chain links TRBV6-2 or TRBV6-3 to TRBJ2-7; 7 bases match TRBD1. The origin of this receptor is a female donor with papillary thyroid cancer or a benign thyroid nodule (not recorded which). Some clones in this sample may be carry-over from other donors' samples. The CDR3 nucleotides are TGTGCCAGCAGTTTCCGACAGGGAACCTACGAGCAGTACTTC. Translated, it gives CASSFRQGTYEQYF.